Below, 8 T cell receptor beta chains from the same sample are listed, as sequenced in a study of cytomegalovirus exposure and HLA in healthy donors. The study ran its PCR with 60 Vbeta and 13 Jbeta primers. Profiled with immunoSEQ multiplex PCR; TCRdb holds only in-frame clones, not every one. The data show approximately 100,000 clones, approximately 71% seen once. The sample taken for sequencing was PBMCs. The receptor source for this set is a man aged 40-49 years in good health and CMV-seronegative.

This chain joins TRBV9 and TRBJ2-1, with TRBD1 matching over 11 bases. The germline CDR1 and CDR2 sequences are SGDLS and YYNGEE. Germline trimming cut 0 bases from V and 7 bases from J; bases unmatched to any gene: 6. This CDR3 spans 16 amino acids. The CDR3 is CASSVVGTGGWNEQFF. The CDR3 bases are TGTGCCAGCAGCGTAGTTGGGACAGGGGGGTGGAATGAGCAGTTCTTC.

The gene calls are TRBV27 and TRBJ2-7; 9 bases match TRBD1. The trim removed 6 bases at V and 4 bases at J, leaving 10 bases unmatched. The CDR3 has 15 amino acids. Germline-derived CDR1 and CDR2 are MNHEY and SMNVEV (reference sequence). The CDR3: CASSFTPGTGYEQYF. DNA for the CDR3: TGTGCCAGCAGCTTCACCCCGGGGACAGGGTACGAGCAGTACTTC.

V and J are TRBV18 and TRBJ1-2; TRBD1 agrees at 7 bases. Germline-derived CDR1 and CDR2 are KGHSH and LQKENI. CDR3 size: 13 residues. Losses at the gene ends were 3 bases for V and 3 bases for J; bases not matched to a gene: 1. The CDR3 loop reads CASSPGQHYGYTF. Here the CDR3 DNA reads TGTGCCAGCTCACCGGGACAGCACTATGGCTACACCTTC.

The chain employs TRBV5-1 and TRBJ2-5; D is possibly TRBD1 (5 bases). The CDR3 is 17 amino acids. V was trimmed by 0 bases and J by 0 bases, leaving 15 bases between them. The germline gives CDR1 SGHRS, CDR2 YFSETQ. This chain's CDR3 is CASSLAVGPVYQETQYF. The CDR3 DNA is TGCGCCAGCAGCTTGGCCGTGGGGCCCGTGTACCAAGAGACCCAGTACTTC.

This clone has only a few counts. Other nucleotide sequences in the sample specify the same CDR3. V is TRBV6-5 and J is TRBJ2-7; 9 nucleotides line up with TRBD2. CDR1 and CDR2 from the germline V gene are MNHEY and SVGAGI. CDR3 length: 15 residues. V shed 0 bases and J 5 bases; nucleotides not matched to a gene: 5. The CDR3 reads CASSYSSGGSHEQYF. CDR3 in DNA: TGTGCCAGCAGTTACTCCAGCGGGGGGAGCCACGAGCAGTACTTC.

The gene calls are TRBV10-2 and TRBJ2-1; 7 bases line up with TRBD2. The CDR3 spans 13 residues. The germline V gene encodes CDR1 WSHSY and CDR2 SAAADI. V dropped 8 bases and J dropped 4; count of bases not matched to a gene: 5. The DNA of the CDR3 is TGCGCCAGCGCGGGAGACTATTACAATGAGCAGTTCTTC. This sequence encodes CASAGDYYNEQFF.

The chain joins TRBV6-1 to TRBJ2-7, with D maybe TRBD1 (5 bases). The CDR3 sequence is 12 residues long. Trimming took off 7 bases at V and 2 bases at J, with 9 bases between the two ends. The germline gives CDR1 MNHNS, CDR2 SASEGT. The CDR3 is CASMQGTYEQYF. The CDR3 DNA reads TGTGCCAGCATGCAGGGCACCTACGAGCAGTACTTC.

The chain couples TRBV5-6 to TRBJ1-1, with D uncertain. Trimming shortened V by 2 bases and J by 1 base, and 6 bases separated the two germline ends. The CDR3 length is 13 residues. The germline CDR1 and CDR2 sequences are SGHDT and YYEEEE. The CDR3 DNA reads TGTGCCAGCAGCTTTGGGCGGAACACTGAAGCTTTCTTT. Its protein product is CASSFGRNTEAFF.